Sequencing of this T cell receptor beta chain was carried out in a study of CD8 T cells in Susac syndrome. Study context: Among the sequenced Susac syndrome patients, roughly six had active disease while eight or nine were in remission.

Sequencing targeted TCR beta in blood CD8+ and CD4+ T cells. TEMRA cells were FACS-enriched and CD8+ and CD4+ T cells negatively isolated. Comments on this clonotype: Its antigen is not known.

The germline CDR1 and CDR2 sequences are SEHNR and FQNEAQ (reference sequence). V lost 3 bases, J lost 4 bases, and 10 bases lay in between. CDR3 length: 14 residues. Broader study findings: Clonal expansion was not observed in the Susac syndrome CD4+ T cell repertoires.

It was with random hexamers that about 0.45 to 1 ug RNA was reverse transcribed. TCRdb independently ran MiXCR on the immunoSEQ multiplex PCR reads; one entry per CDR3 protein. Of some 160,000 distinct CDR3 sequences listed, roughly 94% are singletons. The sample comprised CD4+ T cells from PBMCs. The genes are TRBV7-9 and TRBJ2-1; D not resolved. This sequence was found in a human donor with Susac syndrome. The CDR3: CASSFFTEYNEQFF. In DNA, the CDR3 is TGTGCCAGCAGCTTTTTTACGGAGTACAATGAGCAGTTCTTC.